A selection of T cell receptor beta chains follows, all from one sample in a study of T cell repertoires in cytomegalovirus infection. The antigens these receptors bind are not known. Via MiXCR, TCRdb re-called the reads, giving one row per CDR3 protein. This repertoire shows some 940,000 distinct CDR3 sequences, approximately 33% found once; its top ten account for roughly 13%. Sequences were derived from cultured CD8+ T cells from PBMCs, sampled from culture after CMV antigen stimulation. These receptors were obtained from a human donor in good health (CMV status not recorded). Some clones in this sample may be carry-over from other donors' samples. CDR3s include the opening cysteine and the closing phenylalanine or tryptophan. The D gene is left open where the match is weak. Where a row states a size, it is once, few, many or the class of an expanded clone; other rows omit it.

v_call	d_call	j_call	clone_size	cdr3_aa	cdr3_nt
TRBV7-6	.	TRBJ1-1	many	CASSPSGGEAFF	TGTGCCAGCAGCCCATCCGGGGGTGAAGCTTTCTTT
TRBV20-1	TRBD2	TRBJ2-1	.	CSASAGGAYNEQFF	TGCAGTGCCTCAGCGGGGGGAGCTTACAATGAGCAGTTCTTC
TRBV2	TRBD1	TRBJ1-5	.	CASSETGTAYNQPQHF	TGTGCCAGCAGTGAGACAGGGACTGCCTACAATCAGCCCCAGCATTTT
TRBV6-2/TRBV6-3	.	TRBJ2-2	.	CASSNPPGALGDTGELFF	TGTGCCAGCAGTAATCCCCCTGGCGCTCTAGGCGACACCGGGGAGCTGTTTTTT
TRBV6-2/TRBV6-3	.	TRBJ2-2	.	CASSSLMRGSTGELFF	TGTGCCAGCAGTTCGTTAATGAGGGGGAGCACCGGGGAGCTGTTTTTT
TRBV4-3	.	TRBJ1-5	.	CASSQVAVKPQHF	TGCGCCAGCAGCCAAGTGGCGGTTAAGCCCCAGCATTTT
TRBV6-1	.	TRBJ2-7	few	CASSKPSESYEQYF	TGTGCCAGCAGTAAACCTAGCGAATCCTACGAGCAGTACTTC
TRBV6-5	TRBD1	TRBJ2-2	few	CASSLTGGYTGELFF	TGTGCCAGCAGCCTTACAGGGGGCTACACCGGGGAGCTGTTTTTT
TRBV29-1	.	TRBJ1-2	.	CSALGRYGYTF	TGCAGCGCCCTGGGTCGGTATGGCTACACCTTC
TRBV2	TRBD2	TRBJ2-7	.	CASMGLAGTYEQYF	TGTGCCAGCATGGGGTTAGCGGGGACCTACGAGCAGTACTTC
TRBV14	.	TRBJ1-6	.	CASSQAPGRGWKESPLHF	TGTGCCAGCAGCCAAGCTCCCGGGAGGGGTTGGAAAGAATCACCCCTCCACTTT
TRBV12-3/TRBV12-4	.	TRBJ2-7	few	CASSFRGPRYEQYF	TGTGCCAGCAGTTTCAGGGGACCTCGCTACGAGCAGTACTTC
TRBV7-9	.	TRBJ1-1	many	CASSYDRNTEAFF	TGTGCTAGCAGCTATGACAGGAACACTGAAGCTTTCTTT
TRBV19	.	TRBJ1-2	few	CASSISGIYGYTF	TGTGCCAGTAGTATTTCCGGGATCTATGGCTACACCTTC
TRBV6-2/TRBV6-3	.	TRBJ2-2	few	CASSYPPTGELFF	TGTGCCAGCAGTTACCCGCCCACCGGGGAGCTGTTTTTT
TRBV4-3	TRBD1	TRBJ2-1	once	CASSQVSGGRFSYNEQFF	TGCGCCAGCAGCCAAGTCTCAGGGGGCCGCTTCTCCTACAATGAGCAGTTCTTC
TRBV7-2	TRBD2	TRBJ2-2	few	CASSLGAGVAGELFF	TGTGCCAGCAGCTTAGGGGCGGGGGTGGCCGGGGAGCTGTTTTTT
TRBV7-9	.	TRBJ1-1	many	CASSLFGGAEDTEAFF	TGTGCCAGCAGCTTGTTTGGGGGCGCAGAGGACACTGAAGCTTTCTTT
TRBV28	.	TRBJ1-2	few	CASNLYRVDGYTF	TGTGCCAGCAATTTATACAGGGTGGATGGCTACACCTTC
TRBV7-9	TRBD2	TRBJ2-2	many	CASSRRGGIPGELFF	TGTGCCAGCAGCCGCCGGGGGGGGATCCCCGGGGAGCTGTTTTTT
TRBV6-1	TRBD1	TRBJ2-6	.	CANGQGWANVLTF	TGTGCCAACGGACAGGGATGGGCCAACGTCCTGACTTTC
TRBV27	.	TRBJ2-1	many	CASSLFVGTHFYNEQFF	TGTGCCAGCAGTTTATTTGTGGGCACACACTTCTACAATGAGCAGTTCTTC
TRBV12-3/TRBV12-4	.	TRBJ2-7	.	CANSSNEGGSSLYEQYF	TGTGCCAACAGTTCCAATGAGGGGGGATCTTCTCTTTACGAGCAGTACTTC
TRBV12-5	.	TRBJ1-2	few	CASGGGKGLHYGYTF	TGTGCTAGTGGAGGGGGAAAAGGGCTCCACTATGGCTACACCTTC
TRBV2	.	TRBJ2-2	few	CASSEPLARLTNTGELFF	TGTGCCAGCAGTGAACCCCTTGCGAGATTAACGAACACCGGGGAGCTGTTTTTT
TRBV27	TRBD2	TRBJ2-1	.	CASSLAGGPINEQFF	TGTGCCAGCAGCCTAGCGGGGGGGCCTATCAATGAGCAGTTCTTC
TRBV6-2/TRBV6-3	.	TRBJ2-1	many	CASRPGPLSYNEQFF	TGTGCCAGCCGTCCGGGTCCTCTCTCCTACAATGAGCAGTTCTTC
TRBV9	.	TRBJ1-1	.	CTSSPGPGGTEAFF	TGTACCAGCAGCCCAGGCCCCGGGGGTACTGAAGCTTTCTTT
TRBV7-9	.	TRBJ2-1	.	CASSPPSTNEQFF	TGTGCCAGCAGCCCTCCCTCAACCAATGAGCAGTTCTTC
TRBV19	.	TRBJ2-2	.	CASSIGGIDTGELFF	TGTGCCAGTAGTATAGGTGGGATTGACACCGGGGAGCTGTTTTTT
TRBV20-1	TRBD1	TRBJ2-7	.	CSARVLPGQGTYEQYF	TGCAGTGCTAGGGTTTTACCGGGACAGGGTACTTACGAGCAGTACTTC
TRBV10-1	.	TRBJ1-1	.	CASSGRDKGLGTEAFF	TGCGCCAGCAGTGGCCGGGACAAGGGTCTGGGCACTGAAGCTTTCTTT
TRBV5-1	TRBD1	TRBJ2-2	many	CASSPWTGGIANTGELFF	TGCGCCAGCAGCCCCTGGACAGGGGGCATCGCTAACACCGGGGAGCTGTTTTTT
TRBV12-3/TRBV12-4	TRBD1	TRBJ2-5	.	CASSSYRGRVETQYF	TGTGCCAGCAGTTCGTACAGGGGACGGGTAGAGACCCAGTACTTC
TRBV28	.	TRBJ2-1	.	CANSWLSNEQFF	TGTGCCAACAGTTGGTTAAGCAATGAGCAGTTCTTC
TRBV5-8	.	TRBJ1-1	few	CASRTPSRITEAFF	TGTGCCAGCAGAACCCCCAGCAGGATCACTGAAGCTTTCTTT
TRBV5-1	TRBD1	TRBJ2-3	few	CASSSPGRDRATDTQYF	TGCGCCAGCAGCTCCCCCGGAAGGGACAGGGCTACAGATACGCAGTATTTT
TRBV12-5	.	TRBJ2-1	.	CASGWGPQANNEQCF	TGTGCTAGTGGTTGGGGACCTCAGGCGAACAATGAGCAGTGCTTC